A single sample gave rise to the 25 T cell receptor beta chains below, sequenced in a study of blood T cell repertoires in COVID-19. The protocol was immunoSEQ multiplex PCR, while the TCRdb copy is restricted to in-frame clones and leaves out a portion. The profile shows some 110,000 clones, roughly 80% of them singletons. Source material: peripheral blood. The source is a man in his fifties or sixties with acute or convalescent COVID-19.

The genes are TRBV7-9 and TRBJ2-7, with D possibly being TRBD1 (6 bases). The CDR3 length is 14 residues. V lost 5 bases to trimming and J lost 1 base, with 12 bases between them. CDR1 is SEHNR and CDR2 is FQNEAQ in the germline V gene (reference sequence). The chain's CDR3 is CASSQPTGSYEQYF. CDR3 sequence (DNA): TGTGCCAGCAGCCAACCGACAGGTTCCTACGAGCAGTACTTC.

The chain joins TRBV6-6 to TRBJ1-5; 8 bases map to TRBD1. Trimming at V came to 5 bases and at J to 5 bases, leaving 8 bases not matched to a gene. CDR1 and CDR2 from the germline V gene are MNHNY and SVGAGI (reference sequence). The CDR3 is 15 amino acids. CDR3 protein: CASSQGRQGHQPQHF. DNA for the CDR3: TGTGCCAGCAGTCAGGGGAGACAGGGGCATCAGCCCCAGCATTTT.

The chain joins TRBV5-1 to TRBJ1-2; 7 bases map to TRBD1. Germline values: CDR1 SGHRS, CDR2 YFSETQ. V shed 4 bases and J 1 base; nucleotides not matched to a gene: 4. This CDR3 is built from 14 residues. The CDR3 region has the DNA TGCGCCAGCAGCCCCCAGGGGGTTAACTATGGCTACACCTTC. Its protein is CASSPQGVNYGYTF.

The chain employs TRBV27 and TRBJ2-5; D gene unclear. The CDR3 spans 16 residues. Germline V gene sequence: CDR1 MNHEY, CDR2 SMNVEV (reference sequence). Deletions cut 5 bases from V and 1 base from J, with 17 bases between. The chain's CDR3 is CASSRLPEAAQETQYF. CDR3 bases: TGTGCCAGCAGTCGGTTACCAGAGGCGGCCCAAGAGACCCAGTACTTC.

This clone was seen only a few times. V usage is TRBV6-6 and J usage is TRBJ2-7; D might be TRBD1 (6 bases). This CDR3 has 14 residues. The V gene lost 4 bases and the J gene lost 0 bases, with 10 bases spanning the gap. From germline, CDR1 is MNHNY and CDR2 SVGAGI (reference sequence). The CDR3 is CASSWKGDSYEQYF. The CDR3 DNA reads TGTGCCAGCAGTTGGAAGGGGGACTCCTACGAGCAGTACTTC.

The chain links TRBV7-9 to TRBJ1-4; TRBD1 matches at 8 bases. CDR1 and CDR2 from the germline V gene are SEHNR and FQNEAQ (reference sequence). J gave up 5 bases and V 3 bases, and 5 bases lay outside the gene matches. The CDR3 consists of 15 residues. The CDR3 DNA reads as TGTGCCAGCAGCTTCTGGGGACAGGCCAATGAAAAACTGTTTTTT. This translates into CASSFWGQANEKLFF.

The CDR3 region is CASSPVPGQGAYEQYF. The CDR3 DNA sequence: TGTGCCAGCAGCCCCGTCCCCGGACAGGGGGCCTACGAGCAGTACTTC. The chain is built from TRBV7-9 and TRBJ2-7, with TRBD1 identical over 10 bases. The CDR3 consists of 16 residues. Losses at the gene ends were 5 bases for V and 2 bases for J; bases not matched to a gene: 9. Germline assignment: CDR1 SEHNR and CDR2 FQNEAQ (reference sequence).

The CDR3 DNA reads TGCGCCAGCAGCCAAGCCGGTAGCGGGAGGGCCGTATACAATGAGCAGTTCTTC. Amino acid sequence: CASSQAGSGRAVYNEQFF. The genes are TRBV4-1 and TRBJ2-1; 11 bases fit TRBD2. J lost 4 bases, V lost 1 base, and 9 bases had no gene match. Germline V gives CDR1 MGHRA, CDR2 YSYEKL. This CDR3 region has 18 residues.

The chain has TRBV10-1 and TRBJ2-1; 13 bases are a match to TRBD2. The trim removed 2 bases at V and 3 bases at J, leaving 4 bases unmatched. The germline CDR1 and CDR2 sequences are WNHNN and SYGVQD (reference sequence). CDR3 length: 17 residues. The CDR3 protein is CASSELRLAGGYNEQFF. The DNA of the CDR3 is TGCGCCAGCAGTGAGCTTCGACTAGCGGGGGGCTACAATGAGCAGTTCTTC.

This clone has only a few counts. The J gene is TRBJ2-1, the V gene TRBV28; 7 bases line up with TRBD1. Germline CDR1 reads MDHEN; CDR2 reads SYDVKM. Germline trimming cut 7 bases from V and 1 base from J; bases unmatched to any gene: 10. The CDR3 has 16 residues. The chain's CDR3 is CASKKNRGVSYNEQFF. In DNA form, the CDR3 reads TGTGCCAGCAAAAAAAACAGGGGAGTTTCCTACAATGAGCAGTTCTTC.

The count of this clone is one. Compared with germline, one end of the junction differs, possibly owing to a read error. The V call is TRBV7-7, the J call TRBJ2-5; the match to TRBD2 covers 10 bases. This CDR3 region has 13 residues. Per germline, CDR1 SSHAT and CDR2 FNYEAQ (reference sequence). The CDR3 spells CASSLDRTSGLHF. Written as DNA, the CDR3 is TGTGCTAGCAGCTTAGACCGGACTAGCGGATTACACTTC.

This chain links TRBV6-6 with TRBJ2-1; TRBD2 matches at 9 bases. Germline trimming cut 5 bases from V and 3 bases from J; bases unmatched to any gene: 11. The CDR3 is 17 amino acids. Looked up from germline, CDR1 is MNHNY and CDR2 is SVGAGI (reference sequence). This CDR3 is CASSLNMGLAGYNEQFF. CDR3 sequence (DNA): TGTGCCAGCAGTCTTAATATGGGACTAGCAGGCTACAATGAGCAGTTCTTC.

The V and J genes are TRBV6-5 and TRBJ1-3; tentative D call: TRBD1 (5 bases). The V end lost 6 bases, the J end lost 3 bases, and 15 bases lay between the germline ends. The CDR3 sequence is 15 residues long. Germline V gives CDR1 MNHEY, CDR2 SVGAGI. The CDR3 DNA sequence: TGTGCCAGCAGGGGCCCAGGGTTCAGTGGAAACACCATATATTTT. This translates into CASRGPGFSGNTIYF.

This chain links TRBV6-6 with TRBJ2-1; 7 nucleotides align to TRBD2. CDR3 length: 20 amino acids. Germline-derived CDR1 and CDR2 are MNHNY and SVGAGI (reference sequence). V lost 6 bases, J lost 0 bases, and 20 bases stayed unmatched. CDR3: CASSYPWRGNNTSSYNEQFF. For the CDR3, the DNA is TGTGCCAGCAGCTATCCCTGGCGGGGGAATAATACCAGCTCCTACAATGAGCAGTTCTTC.

The V and J genes are TRBV7-3 and TRBJ1-2, with 10 bases identical to TRBD1. The junction had 3 bases not matched to a gene; V was cut back by 5 bases and J by 3 bases. Germline lookup yields CDR1 SGHTA and CDR2 FQGTGA. The CDR3 covers 14 residues. CDR3 loop: CASSPGTGDYGYTF. The CDR3 DNA is TGTGCCAGCAGCCCTGGGACAGGGGACTATGGCTACACCTTC. Looking up the rest from reference TRBV7-3 and TRBJ1-2 gives the full variable domain: GAGVSQTPSNKVTEKGKYVELRCDPISGHTALYWYRQSLGQGPEFLIYFQGTGAADDSGLPNDRFFAVRPEGSVSTLKIQRTERGDSAVYLCASSPGTGDYGYTFGSGTRLTVV.

The chain links TRBV19 to TRBJ2-2, with 9 bases identical to TRBD1. CDR1 and CDR2 (germline): LNHDA, SQIVND (reference sequence). The trim removed 6 bases at V and 3 bases at J, leaving 5 bases unmatched. CDR3 length: 15 residues. CDR3 loop: CASRRDRGDTGELFF. The CDR3, as DNA: TGTGCCAGTAGACGTGACAGGGGGGACACCGGGGAGCTGTTTTTT.

The chain carries TRBV19 and TRBJ2-3, with 7 bases aligning to TRBD2. The CDR3 is 15 amino acids. Germline trimming cut 1 base from V and 5 bases from J; bases unmatched to any gene: 6. The germline V gene encodes CDR1 LNHDA and CDR2 SQIVND (reference sequence). CDR3 amino acids: CASSIVSGEGDTQYF. As DNA, the CDR3 is TGTGCCAGTAGTATAGTATCCGGGGAGGGAGATACGCAGTATTTT. Full variable domain (outside the CDR3, taken from reference TRBV19 and TRBJ2-3): DGGITQSPKYLFRKEGQNVTLSCEQNLNHDAMYWYRQDPGQGLRLIYYSQIVNDFQKGDIAEGYSVSREKKESFPLTVTSAQKNPTAFYLCASSIVSGEGDTQYFGPGTRLTVL.

The chain links TRBV19 to TRBJ2-7; tentative D call: TRBD1 (6 bases). This CDR3 has 17 residues. V dropped 5 bases and J dropped 0 bases, with 20 bases sitting between them. Germline CDR1 LNHDA, CDR2 SQIVND (reference sequence). CDR3: CASSPNFGTIGSYEQYF. The CDR3 nucleotides read TGTGCCAGTAGTCCAAACTTCGGGACAATAGGCTCCTACGAGCAGTACTTC.

The chain employs TRBV29-1 and TRBJ1-1; D is possibly TRBD1 (5 bases). The CDR3 spans 13 residues. Germline CDR1 reads SQVTM; CDR2 reads ANQGSEA. Trimming took off 7 bases at V and 1 base at J, with 13 bases between the two ends. The CDR3 nucleotides read TGCAGCGCCTCTCGACAGAGGAACACTGAAGCTTTCTTT. Its protein is CSASRQRNTEAFF.

The chain combines TRBV5-1 with TRBJ1-3, with D tentatively TRBD1 (6 bases). The CDR3 runs 16 residues. V lost 4 bases and J lost 0, with 14 bases in between. Germline CDR1 and CDR2: SGHRS and YFSETQ. DNA for the CDR3: TGCGCCAGCAGCAACTCAGGGGCTTACTCTGGAAACACCATATATTTT. Translated: CASSNSGAYSGNTIYF.

The chain carries TRBV19 and TRBJ2-4; D is perhaps TRBD2 (6 bases). Between the trimmed V and J ends, which lost 10 bases and 0 bases, there was a span of 19 bases. This CDR3 is 16 amino acids long. The germline V gene has CDR1 LNHDA and CDR2 SQIVND (reference sequence). As DNA, the CDR3 is TGTGCCACCGCATCTCGGGGGTGGGAAGCCAAAAACATTCAGTACTTC. Translation: CATASRGWEAKNIQYF.

The V and J genes are TRBV29-1 and TRBJ2-1, with D tentatively TRBD1 (6 bases). V was cut by 4 bases and J by 5 bases, with 12 bases left in between. Germline assignment: CDR1 SQVTM and CDR2 ANQGSEA. The CDR3 totals 13 residues. This CDR3 reads CSVGPKGDNEQFF. CDR3 DNA: TGCAGCGTTGGGCCCAAGGGGGACAATGAGCAGTTCTTC.

This clone was counted a single time. The gene calls are TRBV19 and TRBJ2-7, with TRBD2 matching over 13 bases. The CDR3 covers 20 residues. From germline, CDR1 is LNHDA and CDR2 SQIVND (reference sequence). J gave up 3 bases and V 3 bases, and 17 bases lay outside the gene matches. The DNA for the CDR3 is TGTGCCAGTAGTATCCACCGGACTAGCGGGAGCCCCTCGACCTTCTACGAGCAGTACTTC. Protein product: CASSIHRTSGSPSTFYEQYF.

The chain couples TRBV2 to TRBJ1-1; D might be TRBD1 (6 bases). Trimming stripped 3 bases from V and 0 bases from J, with 14 bases between. Germline loops: CDR1 SNHLY, CDR2 FYNNEI. The CDR3 runs to 16 residues. Here the CDR3 reads CASSDPQDSLNTEAFF. CDR3 DNA: TGTGCCAGCAGTGATCCCCAGGACAGCCTGAACACTGAAGCTTTCTTT.

J is TRBJ2-2 and V is TRBV9, with 10 bases aligning to TRBD2. Germline lookup yields CDR1 SGDLS and CDR2 YYNGEE. This CDR3 has 16 amino acids. V shed 1 base, J shed 5 bases, and the junction held 5 bases outside the gene matches. As DNA, the CDR3 is TGTGCCAGCAGCGTAAGCGGGAGGGCACGGACCGGGGAGCTGTTTTTT. It encodes CASSVSGRARTGELFF.